A selection of T cell receptor beta chains follows, all from one sample in a study of blood T cell repertoires in COVID-19. Libraries were prepared by immunoSEQ multiplex PCR; TCRdb keeps only in-frame clonotypes and omits some of them. The sample includes 90,000 to 100,000 clones, around 85% of them seen just once. The material sequenced was peripheral blood. All receptors come from a human donor in a cohort sampled during active COVID-19. The CDR3 runs from the conserved cysteine through the conserved F or W. D genes are given only for firm matches. Some rows mark clone size as missing; the rest say once, few, many or name a class of expanded clone.

len,abundance,d_gene,v_gene,CDR3aa
14,few,-,TRBV5-1,CASSSKSSYNEQFF
15,few,-,TRBV6-5,CASSAGQSYTGELFF
14,few,-,TRBV6-5,CASRQGSRHTEAFF
15,-,TRBD2,TRBV9,CASSVGASGMYEQFF
13,-,TRBD1,TRBV27,CASSLTRTGRAFF
15,-,TRBD1,TRBV5-6,CASSAWTGGRSGYTF
15,-,TRBD2,TRBV19,CASSTGLASTDTQYF
14,-,-,TRBV3-1/TRBV3-2,CASSRGSGGEKLFF
18,-,TRBD2,TRBV4-1,CASSQDSPSGGRTDTQYF
13,few,-,TRBV3-1/TRBV3-2,CASSYGQNTEAFF
15,-,TRBD1,TRBV7-3,CASSLTMDRGNEQFF
14,-,TRBD1,TRBV30,CAWNPGGLADTQYF
13,-,-,TRBV25-1,CASSESSGQPQHF
16,few,TRBD2,TRBV7-7,CASSSRSGSSYNEQFF
16,-,TRBD1,TRBV4-1,CASSRSQGAHTGELFF
12,-,-,TRBV29-1,CSVERGGYGYTF
18,-,-,TRBV11-2,CASSPRGGISWTNYGYTF
14,few,-,TRBV4-1,CASSRTVPSYEQYF
11,few,-,TRBV25-1,CASSLGNTIYF
16,-,-,TRBV7-6,CASSSGRPDRGSPLHF
17,once,TRBD1,TRBV28,CASSSLRQGGSNQPQHF
17,few,TRBD2,TRBV19,CASSIRGGGLAYNEQFF
15,-,TRBD1,TRBV24-1,CATSAPDRENQPQHF
12,few,-,TRBV29-1,CSVSGGNYGYTF
16,-,TRBD2,TRBV20-1,CSASVIIAGGYNEQFF
17,-,-,TRBV10-1,CASSESLGDYSNQPQHF
14,-,-,TRBV7-2,CASSFRRGLSEQFF
12,-,-,TRBV3-1/TRBV3-2,CASRSAYNEQFF
17,-,TRBD2,TRBV3-1/TRBV3-2,CASSHSGGDGGPGELFF
13,-,-,TRBV29-1,CSVTGSGGQPQHF
16,-,-,TRBV27,CASSPRAGGAKNIQYF
15,-,-,TRBV6-2/TRBV6-3,CASSYAQEVPYEQYF
14,-,-,TRBV14,CASSPRRGLDTIYF
13,once,TRBD1,TRBV12-3/TRBV12-4,CASRMGQLTEAFF